This T cell receptor beta chain was observed in a study of T cells in Graves' hyperthyroidism and ophthalmopathy. Thyroid ultrasound and orbital computed tomography, with clinical symptoms and serum thyroxine and TRAb, informed diagnoses. Study findings and constraints: Blood held most thyroid clonotypes expanded above 0.001 frequency.

From RNA transcripts, TCR beta CDR3 regions were amplified. The TCR CDR3 first-round RT-PCR relied on the HTBI primer set. One entry per CDR3 protein, called by TCRdb with MiXCR from the multiplex PCR reads. The sample holds approximately 520,000 distinct CDR3 sequences; less than 25% are singletons and the top ten take more than 25%. Remarks on this clonotype: Its antigen is not identified. A read error may produce the germline difference seen at one junction end.

Source material: blood. The clonotype was recovered from a man between 18 and 29 years old with Graves' hyperthyroidism.

CDR3 loop: CTSSTRQFIQPQHF. The CDR3 region has the DNA TGTACCAGCTCCACGCGGCAGTTCATTCAGCCCCAGCATTTT. The chain joins TRBV28 to TRBJ1-5; no clear D. The CDR3 is 14 residues long. Germline values: CDR1 MDHEN, CDR2 SYDVKM.